The entry below describes one T cell receptor (beta chain). The same CDR3 also results from other DNA sequences found in this sample. Profiling relied on immunoSEQ multiplex PCR, and the TCRdb table lists in-frame clones only, not all of them. The data show fewer than 55,000 clones, 60% to 80% seen once. This record belongs to a study of radiotherapy plus CTLA-4 blockade in lung cancer. The V gene's germline CDR1 is GTSNPN and CDR2 SVGIG (reference sequence). The V gene end was trimmed by 0 bases and the J gene end by 14 bases; junction bases not matched to a gene: 12. There are 15 residues in the CDR3.

The chain employs TRBV30 and TRBJ2-3; 12 bases map to TRBD2. The receptor comes from a human donor with non-small cell lung cancer whose response to radiotherapy plus ipilimumab could not be evaluated. The source was peripheral blood, collected from a patient treated with radiotherapy plus ipilimumab. The CDR3 region is CAWSVQRLAGARRYF. The DNA for the CDR3 is TGTGCCTGGAGTGTACAACGACTAGCGGGAGCGCGTCGGTATTTT.